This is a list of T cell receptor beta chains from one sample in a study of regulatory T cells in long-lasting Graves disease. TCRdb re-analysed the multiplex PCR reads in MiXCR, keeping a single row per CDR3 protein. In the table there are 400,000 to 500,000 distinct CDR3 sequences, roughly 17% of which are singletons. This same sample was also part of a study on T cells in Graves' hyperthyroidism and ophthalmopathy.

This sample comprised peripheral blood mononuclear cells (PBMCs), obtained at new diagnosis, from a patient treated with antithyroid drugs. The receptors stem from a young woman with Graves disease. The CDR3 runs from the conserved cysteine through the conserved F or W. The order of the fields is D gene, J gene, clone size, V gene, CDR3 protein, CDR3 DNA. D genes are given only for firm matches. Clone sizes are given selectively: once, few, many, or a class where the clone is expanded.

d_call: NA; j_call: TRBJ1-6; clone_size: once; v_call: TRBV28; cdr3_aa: CASSWQGISPLHF; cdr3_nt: TGTGCCAGCAGTTGGCAGGGGATTTCACCCCTCCACTTT
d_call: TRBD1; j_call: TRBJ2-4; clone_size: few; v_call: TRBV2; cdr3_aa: CASRVTGVAKNIQYF; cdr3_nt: TGTGCCAGCAGGGTGACAGGGGTAGCCAAAAACATTCAGTACTTC
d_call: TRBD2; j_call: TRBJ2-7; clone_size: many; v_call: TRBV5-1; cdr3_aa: CASSLAGTSPYEQYF; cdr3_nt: TGCGCCAGCAGCTTGGCCGGGACTAGCCCCTACGAGCAGTACTTC
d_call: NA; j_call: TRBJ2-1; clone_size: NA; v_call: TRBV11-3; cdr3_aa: CASSFGQRNEQFF; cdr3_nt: TGTGCCAGCAGCTTTGGGCAGAGGAATGAGCAGTTCTTC
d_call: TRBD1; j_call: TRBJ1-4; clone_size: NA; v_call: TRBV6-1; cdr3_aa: CASRPGTGREKLFF; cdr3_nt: TGTGCCAGCAGACCCGGGACAGGGCGCGAAAAACTGTTTTTT
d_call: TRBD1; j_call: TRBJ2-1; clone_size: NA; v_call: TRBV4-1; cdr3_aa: CASSSDRVFSNEQFF; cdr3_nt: TGCGCCAGCAGCTCAGACAGGGTATTCAGCAATGAGCAGTTCTTC
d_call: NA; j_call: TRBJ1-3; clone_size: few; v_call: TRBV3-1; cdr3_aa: CASSPLLQYSGNTIYF; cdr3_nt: TGTGCCAGCAGCCCCCTACTGCAATACTCTGGAAACACCATATATTTT
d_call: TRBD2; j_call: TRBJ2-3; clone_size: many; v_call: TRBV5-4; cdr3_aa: CASSLRSGRHTDTQYF; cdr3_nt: TGTGCCAGCAGCCTGAGGAGCGGGAGACATACAGATACGCAGTATTTT
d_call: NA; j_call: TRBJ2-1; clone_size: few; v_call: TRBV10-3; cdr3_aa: CASLADSSYNEQFF; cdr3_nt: TGTGCCTCCTTAGCGGATAGCTCCTACAATGAGCAGTTCTTC
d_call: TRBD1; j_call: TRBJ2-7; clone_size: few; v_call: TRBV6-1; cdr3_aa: CASSEAQGDRVSGEQYF; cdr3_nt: TGTGCCAGCAGTGAAGCCCAAGGGGACAGGGTGTCGGGGGAGCAGTACTTC
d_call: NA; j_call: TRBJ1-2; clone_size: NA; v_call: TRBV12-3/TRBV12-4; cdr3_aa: CASTPLPPGREYGYTF; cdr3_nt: TGTGCCAGCACCCCTCTCCCCCCAGGCAGGGAATATGGCTACACCTTC
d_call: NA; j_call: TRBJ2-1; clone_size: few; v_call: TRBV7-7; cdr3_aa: CASSPSHNIEEQIF; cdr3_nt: TGTGCTAGCAGCCCTTCCCACAACATAGAAGAGCAGATCTTC
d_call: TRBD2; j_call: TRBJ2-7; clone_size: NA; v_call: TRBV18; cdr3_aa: CASSVRRVTSGRQTYEQYF; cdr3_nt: TGTGCCAGCTCAGTCCGGAGGGTTACTAGCGGGAGGCAGACCTACGAGCAGTACTTC
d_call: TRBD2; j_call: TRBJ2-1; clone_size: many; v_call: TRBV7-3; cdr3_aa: CASSASRGGNEQFF; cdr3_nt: TGTGCCAGCAGCGCCTCGCGGGGGGGCAATGAGCAGTTCTTC
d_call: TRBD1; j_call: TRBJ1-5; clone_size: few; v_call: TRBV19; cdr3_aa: CASSMQQGGGNKPQHF; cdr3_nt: TGTGCCAGTAGTATGCAACAGGGGGGAGGCAATAAGCCCCAGCATTTT
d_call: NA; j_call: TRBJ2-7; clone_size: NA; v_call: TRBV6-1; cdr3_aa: CASHAWGVKNEQYF; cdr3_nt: TGTGCCAGCCACGCTTGGGGAGTGAAAAATGAGCAGTACTTC
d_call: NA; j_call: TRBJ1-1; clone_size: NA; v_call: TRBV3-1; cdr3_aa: CASSQDLVFPGDEASF; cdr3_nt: TGTGCCAGCAGCCAAGATTTGGTGTTTCCCGGCGATGAAGCTTCCTTT
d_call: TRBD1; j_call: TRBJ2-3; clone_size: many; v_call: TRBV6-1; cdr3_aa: CASSETGVSSTDTQYF; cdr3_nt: TGTGCCAGCAGTGAGACAGGGGTATCTAGCACAGATACGCAGTATTTT
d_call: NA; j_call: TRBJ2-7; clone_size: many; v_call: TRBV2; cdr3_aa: CASGETGYEQYF; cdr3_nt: TGTGCCAGCGGGGAGACTGGCTACGAGCAGTACTTC
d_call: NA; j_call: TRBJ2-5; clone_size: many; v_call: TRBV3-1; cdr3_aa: CASSQDPPAKETQYF; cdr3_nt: TGTGCCAGCAGCCAAGATCCCCCAGCTAAAGAGACCCAGTACTTC
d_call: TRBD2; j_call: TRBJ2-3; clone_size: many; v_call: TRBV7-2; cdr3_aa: CASSRGLAGGSTDTQYF; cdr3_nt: TGTGCCAGCAGCCGGGGACTAGCGGGAGGGAGCACAGATACGCAGTATTTT
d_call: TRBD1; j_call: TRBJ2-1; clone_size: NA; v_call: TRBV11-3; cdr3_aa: CASSLTGTGTNEQFF; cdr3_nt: TGTGCCAGCAGCTTAACCGGGACAGGGACCAATGAGCAGTTCTTC
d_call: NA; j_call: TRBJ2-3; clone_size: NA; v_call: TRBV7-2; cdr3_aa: CASSQDSITDTQYF; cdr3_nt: TGCGCCAGCAGCCAAGATTCCATCACAGATACGCAGTATTTT
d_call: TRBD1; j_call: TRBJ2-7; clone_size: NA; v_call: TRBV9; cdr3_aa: CASSVAQGGSYNEQYF; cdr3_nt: TGTGCCAGCAGCGTAGCTCAAGGGGGCTCCTACAATGAGCAGTACTTC
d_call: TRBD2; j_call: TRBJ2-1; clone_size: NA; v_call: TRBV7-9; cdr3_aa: CASSYSGSVYEQFF; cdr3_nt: TGTGCCAGCAGCTACAGCGGGAGTGTCTATGAGCAGTTCTTC